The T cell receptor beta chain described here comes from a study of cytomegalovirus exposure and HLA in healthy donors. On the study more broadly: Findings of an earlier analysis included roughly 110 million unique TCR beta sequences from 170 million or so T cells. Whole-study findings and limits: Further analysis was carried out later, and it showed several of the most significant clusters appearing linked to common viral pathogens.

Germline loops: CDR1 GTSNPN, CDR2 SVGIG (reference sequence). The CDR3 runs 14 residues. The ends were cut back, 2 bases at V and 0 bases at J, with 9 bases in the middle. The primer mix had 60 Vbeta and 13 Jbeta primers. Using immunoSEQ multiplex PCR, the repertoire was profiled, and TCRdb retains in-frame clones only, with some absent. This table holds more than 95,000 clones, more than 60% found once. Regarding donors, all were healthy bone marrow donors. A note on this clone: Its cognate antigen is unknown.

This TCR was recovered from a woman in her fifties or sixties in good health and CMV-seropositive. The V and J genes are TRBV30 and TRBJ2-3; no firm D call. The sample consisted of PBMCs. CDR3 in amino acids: CAWSSASSTDTQYF. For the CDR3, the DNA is TGTGCCTGGAGTAGCGCCTCTAGCACAGATACGCAGTATTTT.